This T cell receptor (beta chain) was documented in a study of blood T cell repertoires in COVID-19. Only in-frame clones appear in the TCRdb table, and some are missing; sequencing was by immunoSEQ multiplex PCR. The data contain around 270,000 clones, around 87% of them seen just once; the ten biggest clones take up 2% to 3%. The length of the CDR3 is 16 residues. Germline lookup yields CDR1 SGHTA and CDR2 FQGNSA. V shed 4 bases and J 7 bases; nucleotides not matched to a gene: 7. Specimen: peripheral blood. This chain joins TRBV7-2 and TRBJ2-2; 12 bases line up with TRBD2. The TCR was taken from a woman aged 45-65 years with acute or convalescent COVID-19. This CDR3 reads CASSWASGRAGGELFF. CDR3 bases: TGTGCCAGCAGCTGGGCTAGCGGGAGGGCCGGCGGGGAGCTGTTTTTT.